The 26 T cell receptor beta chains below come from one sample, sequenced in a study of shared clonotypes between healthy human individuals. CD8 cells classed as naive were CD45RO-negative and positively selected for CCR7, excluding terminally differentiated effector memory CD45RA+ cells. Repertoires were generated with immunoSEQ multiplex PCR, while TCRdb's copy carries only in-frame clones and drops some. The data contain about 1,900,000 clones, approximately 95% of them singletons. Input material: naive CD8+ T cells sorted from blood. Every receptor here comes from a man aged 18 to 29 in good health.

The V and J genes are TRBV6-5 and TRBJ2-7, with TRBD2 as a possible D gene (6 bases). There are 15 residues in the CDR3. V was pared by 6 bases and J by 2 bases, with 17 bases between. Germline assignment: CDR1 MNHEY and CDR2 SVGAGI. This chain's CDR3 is CASSSSRESAYEQYF. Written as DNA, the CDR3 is TGTGCCAGCAGCTCCTCACGGGAGAGCGCCTACGAGCAGTACTTC.

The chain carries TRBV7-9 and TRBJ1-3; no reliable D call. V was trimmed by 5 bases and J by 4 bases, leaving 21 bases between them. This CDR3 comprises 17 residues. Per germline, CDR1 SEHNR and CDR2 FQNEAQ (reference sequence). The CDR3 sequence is CASSPSPGVVEGNTIYF. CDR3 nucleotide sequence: TGTGCCAGCAGCCCCAGCCCCGGGGTGGTGGAAGGAAACACCATATATTTT.

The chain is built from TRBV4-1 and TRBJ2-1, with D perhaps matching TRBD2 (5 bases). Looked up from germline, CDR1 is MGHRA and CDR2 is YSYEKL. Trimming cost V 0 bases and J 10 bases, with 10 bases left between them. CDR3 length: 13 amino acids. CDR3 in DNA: TGCGCCAGCAGCCAAGATTGGGGAGTCGAGCAGTTCTTC. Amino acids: CASSQDWGVEQFF.

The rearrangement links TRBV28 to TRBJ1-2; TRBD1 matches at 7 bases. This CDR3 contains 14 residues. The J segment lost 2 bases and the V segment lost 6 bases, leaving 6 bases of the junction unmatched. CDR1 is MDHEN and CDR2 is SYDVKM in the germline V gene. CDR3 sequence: CASSTGAGNYGYTF. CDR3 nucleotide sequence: TGTGCCAGCAGCACAGGGGCCGGGAACTATGGCTACACCTTC.

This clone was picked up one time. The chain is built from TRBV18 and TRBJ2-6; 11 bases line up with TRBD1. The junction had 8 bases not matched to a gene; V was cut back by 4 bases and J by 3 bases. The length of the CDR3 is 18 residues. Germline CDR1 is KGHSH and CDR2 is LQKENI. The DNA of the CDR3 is TGTGCCAGCTCACGAAGCGGACAGGGGGCCGGTGGGGCCAACGTCCTGACTTTC. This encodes CASSRSGQGAGGANVLTF. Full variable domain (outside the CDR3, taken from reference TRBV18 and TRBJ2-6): NAGVMQNPRHLVRRRGQEARLRCSPMKGHSHVYWYRQLPEEGLKFMVYLQKENIIDESGMPKERFSAEFPKEGPSILRIQQVVRGDSAAYFCASSRSGQGAGGANVLTFGAGSRLTVL.

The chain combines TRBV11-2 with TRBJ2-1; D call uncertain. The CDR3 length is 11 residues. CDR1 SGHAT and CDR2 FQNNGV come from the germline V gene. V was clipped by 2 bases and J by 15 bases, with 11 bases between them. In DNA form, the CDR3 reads TGTGCCAGCAGCTTAAGCGACGTATTGTTCTTC. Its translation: CASSLSDVLFF.

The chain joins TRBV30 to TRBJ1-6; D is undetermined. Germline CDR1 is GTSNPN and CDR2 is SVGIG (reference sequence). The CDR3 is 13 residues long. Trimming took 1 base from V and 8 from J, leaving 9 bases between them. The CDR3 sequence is CAWSEVSHSPLHF. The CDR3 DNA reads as TGTGCCTGGAGTGAAGTGAGCCATTCACCCCTCCACTTT.

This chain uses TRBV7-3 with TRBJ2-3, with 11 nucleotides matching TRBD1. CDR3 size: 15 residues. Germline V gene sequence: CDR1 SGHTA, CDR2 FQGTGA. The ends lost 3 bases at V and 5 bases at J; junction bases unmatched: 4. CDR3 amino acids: CASSLIGTGGDTQYF. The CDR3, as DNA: TGTGCCAGCAGCTTGATCGGGACAGGGGGAGATACGCAGTATTTT.

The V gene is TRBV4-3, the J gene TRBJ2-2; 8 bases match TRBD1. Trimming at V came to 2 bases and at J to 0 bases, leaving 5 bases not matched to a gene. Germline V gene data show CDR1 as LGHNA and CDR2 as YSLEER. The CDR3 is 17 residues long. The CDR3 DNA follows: TGCGCCAGCAGCCAACCAGAGGACAGGGCGAACACCGGGGAGCTGTTTTTT. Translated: CASSQPEDRANTGELFF.

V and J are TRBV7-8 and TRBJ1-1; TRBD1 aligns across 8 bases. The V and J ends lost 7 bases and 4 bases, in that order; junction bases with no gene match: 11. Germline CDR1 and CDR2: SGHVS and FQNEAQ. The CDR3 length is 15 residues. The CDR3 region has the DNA TGTGCCAGCAACCGGTTCGGACAGGGAATCACTGAAGCTTTCTTT. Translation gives CASNRFGQGITEAFF.

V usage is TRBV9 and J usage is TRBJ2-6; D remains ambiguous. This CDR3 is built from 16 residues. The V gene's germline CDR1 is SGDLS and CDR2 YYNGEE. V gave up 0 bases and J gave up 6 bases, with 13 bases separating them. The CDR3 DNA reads TGTGCCAGCAGCGTAGCTACCCGGGCTGAGGCCAACGTCCTGACTTTC. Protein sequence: CASSVATRAEANVLTF.

CDR3 DNA sequence: TGTGCCAGCAGCTTAACATCAGGCCTTGGGTCACCCCTCCACTTT. Translating gives CASSLTSGLGSPLHF. This chain links TRBV7-9 with TRBJ1-6; D remains ambiguous. Trimming removed 2 bases from V and 10 bases from J, with 15 bases in between. This CDR3 contains 15 residues. Germline V lookup: CDR1 SEHNR, CDR2 FQNEAQ (reference sequence).

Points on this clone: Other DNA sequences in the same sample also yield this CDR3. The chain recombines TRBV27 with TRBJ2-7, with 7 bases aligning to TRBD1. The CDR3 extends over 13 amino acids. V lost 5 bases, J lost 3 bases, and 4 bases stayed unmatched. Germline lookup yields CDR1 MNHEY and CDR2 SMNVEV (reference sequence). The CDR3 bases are TGTGCCAGCAGTCCATGGACAGGCTACGAGCAGTACTTC. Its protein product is CASSPWTGYEQYF.

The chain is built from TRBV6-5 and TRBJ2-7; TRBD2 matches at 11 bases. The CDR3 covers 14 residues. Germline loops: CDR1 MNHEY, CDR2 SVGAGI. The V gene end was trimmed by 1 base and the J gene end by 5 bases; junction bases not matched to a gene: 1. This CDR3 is CASSYLAGGHEQYF. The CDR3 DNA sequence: TGTGCCAGCAGTTACTTAGCGGGGGGGCACGAGCAGTACTTC.

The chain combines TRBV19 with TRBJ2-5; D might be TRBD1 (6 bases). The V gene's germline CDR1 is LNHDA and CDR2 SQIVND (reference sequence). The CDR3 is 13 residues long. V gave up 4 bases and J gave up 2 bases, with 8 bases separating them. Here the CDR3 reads CASSTGEQETQYF. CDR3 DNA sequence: TGTGCCAGTAGTACAGGGGAACAAGAGACCCAGTACTTC.

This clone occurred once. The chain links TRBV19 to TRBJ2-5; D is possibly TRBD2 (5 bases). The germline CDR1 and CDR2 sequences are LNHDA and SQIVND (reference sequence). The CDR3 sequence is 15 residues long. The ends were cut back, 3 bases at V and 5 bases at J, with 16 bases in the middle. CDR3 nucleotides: TGTGCCAGTAGTATGATGGTGGGAGACGGGGAGACCCAGTACTTC. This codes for CASSMMVGDGETQYF. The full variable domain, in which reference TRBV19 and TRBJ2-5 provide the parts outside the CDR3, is DGGITQSPKYLFRKEGQNVTLSCEQNLNHDAMYWYRQDPGQGLRLIYYSQIVNDFQKGDIAEGYSVSREKKESFPLTVTSAQKNPTAFYLCASSMMVGDGETQYFGPGTRLLVL.

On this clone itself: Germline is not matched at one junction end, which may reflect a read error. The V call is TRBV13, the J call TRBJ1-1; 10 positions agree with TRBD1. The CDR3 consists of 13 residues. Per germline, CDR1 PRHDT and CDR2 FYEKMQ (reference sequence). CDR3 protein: CASSLGTGEMTFF. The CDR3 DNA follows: TGTGCCAGCAGCCTAGGGACAGGGGAGATGACTTTCTTT.

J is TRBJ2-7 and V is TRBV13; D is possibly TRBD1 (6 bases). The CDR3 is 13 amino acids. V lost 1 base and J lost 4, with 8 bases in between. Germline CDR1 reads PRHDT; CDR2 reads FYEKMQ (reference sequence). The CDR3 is CASSLDREYEQYF. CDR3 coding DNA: TGTGCCAGCAGCTTAGACAGGGAATACGAGCAGTACTTC.

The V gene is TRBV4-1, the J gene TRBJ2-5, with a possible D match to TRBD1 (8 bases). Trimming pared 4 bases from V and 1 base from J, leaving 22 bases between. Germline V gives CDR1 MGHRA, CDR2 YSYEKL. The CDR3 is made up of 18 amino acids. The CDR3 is CASSPSQGGTVFQETQYF. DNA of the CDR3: TGCGCCAGCAGCCCTTCACAGGGGGGGACTGTCTTCCAAGAGACCCAGTACTTC.

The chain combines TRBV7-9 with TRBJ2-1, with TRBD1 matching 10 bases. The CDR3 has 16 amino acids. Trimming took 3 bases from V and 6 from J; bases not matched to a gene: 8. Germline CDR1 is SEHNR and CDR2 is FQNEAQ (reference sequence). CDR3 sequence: CASSFSGTGASNEQFF. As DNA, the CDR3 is TGTGCCAGCAGCTTCTCCGGGACAGGGGCGTCCAATGAGCAGTTCTTC.

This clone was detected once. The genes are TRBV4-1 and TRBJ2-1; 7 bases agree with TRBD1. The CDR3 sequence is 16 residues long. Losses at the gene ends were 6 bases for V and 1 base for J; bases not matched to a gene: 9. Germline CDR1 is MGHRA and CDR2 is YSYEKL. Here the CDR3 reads CASRHKSTGSYNEQFF. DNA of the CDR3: TGCGCCAGCAGGCACAAATCGACAGGGTCCTACAATGAGCAGTTCTTC.

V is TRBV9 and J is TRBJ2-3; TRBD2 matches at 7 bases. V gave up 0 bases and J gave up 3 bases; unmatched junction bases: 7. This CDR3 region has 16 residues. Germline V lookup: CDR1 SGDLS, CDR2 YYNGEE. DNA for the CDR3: TGTGCCAGCAGCGTAGCTGGGGCGGGAGTTACAGATACGCAGTATTTT. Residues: CASSVAGAGVTDTQYF.

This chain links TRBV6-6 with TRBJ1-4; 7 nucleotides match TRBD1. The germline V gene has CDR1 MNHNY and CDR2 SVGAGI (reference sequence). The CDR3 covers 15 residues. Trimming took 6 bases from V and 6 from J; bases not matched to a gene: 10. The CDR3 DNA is TGTGCCAGCAGCGGAGACGGGACAGAGTATGAAAAACTGTTTTTT. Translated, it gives CASSGDGTEYEKLFF.

DNA of the CDR3: TGTGCCAGCAGTGATACTGGTCTTGGGGGCTACACCTTC. Its translation is CASSDTGLGGYTF. This rearrangement joins TRBV21-1 to TRBJ1-2. TRBV21-1 is labeled a pseudogene. This CDR3 is 13 amino acids long.

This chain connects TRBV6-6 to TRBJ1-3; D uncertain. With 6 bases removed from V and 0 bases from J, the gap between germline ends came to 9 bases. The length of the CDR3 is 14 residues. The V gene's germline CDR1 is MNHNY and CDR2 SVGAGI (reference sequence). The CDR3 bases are TGTGCCAGCAGAGTGACCTACTCTGGAAACACCATATATTTT. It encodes CASRVTYSGNTIYF.

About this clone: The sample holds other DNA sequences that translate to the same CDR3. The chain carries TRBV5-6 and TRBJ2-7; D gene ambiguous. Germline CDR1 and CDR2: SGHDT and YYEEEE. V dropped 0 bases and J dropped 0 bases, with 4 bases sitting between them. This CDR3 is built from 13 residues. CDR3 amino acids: CASSLAGSYEQYF. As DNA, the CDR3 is TGTGCCAGCAGCTTGGCTGGCTCCTACGAGCAGTACTTC.